These T cell receptor beta chains were read from a single sample in a study of spatial heterogeneity in lung cancer. MiXCR, run by TCRdb on the 5' RACE reads, gives a single entry per CDR3 protein. The sample has about 52,000 distinct CDR3 sequences, about 7.4% seen once. Sequencing was performed on PBMCs, taken at follow-up. Source of these receptors: a female donor with early-stage non-small cell lung cancer. The CDR3 runs from the conserved cysteine through the conserved F or W. The D gene is left open where the match is weak. Size values are once, few and many counts, or a class for expanded clones, and some rows have none.

d_call,v_call,clone_size,j_call,cdr3_nt,cdr3_aa
TRBD2,TRBV2,NA,TRBJ2-5,TGTGCCAGCTTTAGCGGGCCCGGGGGGACCCAGTACTTC,CASFSGPGGTQYF
NA,TRBV11-2,many,TRBJ2-2,TGTGCCAGCAGCTTAGTAAGAAACACCGGGGAGCTGTTTTTT,CASSLVRNTGELFF
TRBD2,TRBV29-1,many,TRBJ2-7,TGCAGCGTCCCTTGGGAGGGCCGGGACGAGCAGTACTTC,CSVPWEGRDEQYF
TRBD2,TRBV7-2,many,TRBJ2-1,TGTGCCAGCAGCCCGCAGGCTAGCGGGGGCCTTGAGTACAATGAGCAGTTCTTC,CASSPQASGGLEYNEQFF
NA,TRBV29-1,many,TRBJ1-1,TGCAGCGCTCAACTAACCATGAACACTGAAGCTTTCTTT,CSAQLTMNTEAFF
NA,TRBV7-2,many,TRBJ2-1,TGTGCCAGCAGCTTAGCGGGCGCGTTAGAAGAGCAGTTCTTC,CASSLAGALEEQFF
NA,TRBV12-3/TRBV12-4,many,TRBJ1-2,TGTGCCGACCTTACGGATTACTATGGCTACACCTTC,CADLTDYYGYTF
TRBD1,TRBV7-7,NA,TRBJ2-3,TGTGCCAGCAGCCAGACAGGGGGTCGCACAGATACGCAGTATTTT,CASSQTGGRTDTQYF
TRBD1,TRBV6-2/TRBV6-3,few,TRBJ2-7,TGTGCCAGCAGACAACAGGGGGGCGAGCAGTACTTC,CASRQQGGEQYF
TRBD1,TRBV5-1,NA,TRBJ1-1,TGCGCCAGCAGCTGGACAGGGGGCACGACTGAAGCTTTCTTT,CASSWTGGTTEAFF
NA,TRBV6-6,many,TRBJ2-1,TGTGCCAGCTCACAGGGACCCTACAATGAGCAGTTCTTC,CASSQGPYNEQFF
TRBD2,TRBV5-1,many,TRBJ2-1,TGCGCCAGCAGCTCGGGGGGTTCCTACAATGAGCAGTTCTTC,CASSSGGSYNEQFF
NA,TRBV27,few,TRBJ2-1,TGTGCCAGCAGGAGATATCATGAGCAGTTCTTC,CASRRYHEQFF
NA,TRBV6-2/TRBV6-3,many,TRBJ1-2,TGTGCCAGCAGTTACTCGAGTAGCCAGATCTATGGCTACACCTTC,CASSYSSSQIYGYTF
TRBD1,TRBV7-4,NA,TRBJ2-2,TGTGCCAGCAGCCTACCAGGGGGCGTACAGGAGGAGCTGTTTTTT,CASSLPGGVQEELFF
NA,TRBV29-1,NA,TRBJ1-2,TGCAGCGGGCGGCAGGGGAACTATGGCTACACCTTC,CSGRQGNYGYTF
NA,TRBV6-5,few,TRBJ1-4,TGTGCCAGCAGGACGGGGGCAGAAAAACTGTTTTTT,CASRTGAEKLFF
TRBD1,TRBV20-1,many,TRBJ2-7,TGCAGTGCTATTTCACCGGGACAGGGTACTGACGAGCAGTACTTC,CSAISPGQGTDEQYF
NA,TRBV29-1,many,TRBJ2-5,TGCAGCGCCCGGGTCTCCCAAGAGACCCAGTACTTC,CSARVSQETQYF
NA,TRBV7-2,many,TRBJ1-3,TGTGCCAGCAGCTTAGTTGGTCTCTCTGGAAACACCATATATTTT,CASSLVGLSGNTIYF